These T cell receptor beta chains were read from a single sample in a study of vaccination and CD4 T cells after COVID-19. The antigens for these receptors are not known. TCRdb redid the calling of the PCR reads with MiXCR, one entry per CDR3 protein. This sample yields about 10,000 distinct CDR3 sequences, of which about 30% are seen a single time; approximately 15% belongs to the top ten. The sample consisted of CD4+ T cells from blood, cultured in vitro. These receptors originate from a human donor in good health. The CDR3 runs from the conserved cysteine through the conserved F or W. D genes are given only for firm matches. Size is omitted from some rows. Given values are once, few, many or a class for expanded clones.

>TRBJ2-5|TRBV27|few|TRBD1
TGTGCCAGCAGTTTATTAAGCAGGGGGGAGACCCAGTACTTC
CASSLLSRGETQYF
>TRBJ2-5|TRBV7-9|NA|TRBD2
TGTGCCAGCAGCCCGATTCGGCCTAGCGGGACCCAAGAGACCCAGTACTTC
CASSPIRPSGTQETQYF
>TRBJ2-7|TRBV2|few|TRBD1
TGTGCCAGCAGTAGGATGGGACAGGGCCGACCCGAGCAGTACTTC
CASSRMGQGRPEQYF
>TRBJ1-1|TRBV4-1|NA|NA
TGCGCCAGCAGCCACCTCGTTCAGGGGAACAGGGACGCTGAAGCTTTCTTT
CASSHLVQGNRDAEAFF
>TRBJ2-7|TRBV7-2|NA|TRBD1
TGTGCCAGCAGCCCGTTCGAGGGACAGACCTACGAGCAGTACTTC
CASSPFEGQTYEQYF
>TRBJ2-3|TRBV25-1|NA|NA
TGTGCCAGCAGTGAATCGGGCAATGGGGTCTTTGCAGATACGCAGTATTTT
CASSESGNGVFADTQYF
>TRBJ1-6|TRBV20-1|few|TRBD1
TGCAGTGCTAGAGAAGGACAGGGCCCTGCAAGCCTCCACTTT
CSAREGQGPASLHF
>TRBJ2-7|TRBV11-2|few|TRBD1
TGTGCCAGCAGCATTGACAGGGTACCCTACGAGCAGTACTTC
CASSIDRVPYEQYF
>TRBJ2-1|TRBV7-9|NA|NA
TGTGCCAGCAGCCCCTCCCATGAGCAGTTCTTC
CASSPSHEQFF
>TRBJ2-5|TRBV29-1|few|TRBD1
TGCAGCGTTGATAACAGGGGGCTTCGAGAGACCCAGTACTTC
CSVDNRGLRETQYF
>TRBJ1-2|TRBV7-9|NA|NA
TGTGCCAGCAGCAAAGACGTTAGGGAAGTCTATGGCTACACCTTC
CASSKDVREVYGYTF
>TRBJ1-5|TRBV10-3|few|NA
TGTGCCATCAGTTACCACCGGGGAGGGCAGGTTAGCAATCAGCCCCAGCATTTT
CAISYHRGGQVSNQPQHF
>TRBJ2-7|TRBV28|NA|NA
TGTGCCACCCCCGGAGCGACCTCCTACGAGCAGTACTTC
CATPGATSYEQYF
>TRBJ2-5|TRBV20-1|few|TRBD1
TGCAGTGCTAGCGCGATTACGGGGACAGCCAACCAAGAGACCCAGTACTTC
CSASAITGTANQETQYF
>TRBJ1-2|TRBV6-5|few|NA
TGTGCCAGCAGTTATATCAGGGGAGGATACTATGGCTACACCTTC
CASSYIRGGYYGYTF
>TRBJ2-1|TRBV20-1|NA|NA
TGCAGTGCCGGGGTGTCGGGACAAGAGCTTCGAGAGCAGTTCTTC
CSAGVSGQELREQFF
>TRBJ1-1|TRBV9|NA|NA
TGTGCCAGCAGCGTAGGCTATCGGGCAACTGAAGCTTTCTTT
CASSVGYRATEAFF
>TRBJ2-7|TRBV7-8|few|TRBD1
TGTGCCAGCAGTTCGGGGACAGGGGGGTTCTACGAGCAGTACTTC
CASSSGTGGFYEQYF
>TRBJ2-1|TRBV7-2|NA|TRBD1
TGTGCCAGCAGCTTAGCACAGGGGAGTTTCCATGAGCAGTTCTTC
CASSLAQGSFHEQFF
>TRBJ1-5|TRBV20-1|medium-sized|NA
TGCAGTGGGATAGATGGGCCGGTTGGACGGCCCCAGCATTTT
CSGIDGPVGRPQHF
>TRBJ1-2|TRBV9|NA|TRBD1
TGTGCCAGCAGCGTGACCGGGACAGTGGACTATGGCTACACCTTC
CASSVTGTVDYGYTF
>TRBJ2-7|TRBV7-9|NA|TRBD2
TGTGCCAGCAGCTCCCCGACTAGCGGGAGTGGAAAAATGGCCTACGAGCAGTACTTC
CASSSPTSGSGKMAYEQYF
>TRBJ1-2|TRBV7-2|NA|NA
TGTGCCAGCAGCCAGAACTATGGCTACACCTTC
CASSQNYGYTF
>TRBJ1-5|TRBV20-1|medium-sized|TRBD1
TGCAGTGCTAGAGATATACTGAAAGAACGACAGGGAAGCCAGCCCCAGCATTTT
CSARDILKERQGSQPQHF
>TRBJ2-1|TRBV28|once|TRBD2
TGTGCCAGCAGATCTAGCGGATACAATGAGCAGTTCTTC
CASRSSGYNEQFF
>TRBJ1-2|TRBV5-4|NA|NA
TGTGCCAGCAGCTCCGCAGAGAACTATGGCTACACCTTC
CASSSAENYGYTF
>TRBJ1-1|TRBV20-1|few|NA
TGCAGTGCTGAGGGGGGCGTGGTCTTT
CSAEGGVVF
>TRBJ1-1|TRBV7-9|few|TRBD1
TGTGCCAGCAGCTTGGACAGGGGGGGCACTGAAGCTTTCTTT
CASSLDRGGTEAFF
>TRBJ2-3|TRBV7-8|NA|NA
TGTGCCAGCAGCCCTATAGCTCAGAACCCCACAGATACGCAGTATTTT
CASSPIAQNPTDTQYF
>TRBJ2-2|TRBV2|NA|TRBD1
TGTGCCAGCAGTCGTAACAGGGGAACCGGGGAGCTGTTTTTT
CASSRNRGTGELFF
>TRBJ1-1|TRBV6-2/TRBV6-3|few|NA
TGTGCCAGCAGCCCTTGGCGTTCAGGGAACACTGAAGCTTTCTTT
CASSPWRSGNTEAFF
>TRBJ2-5|TRBV6-5|few|NA
TGTGCCAGCAGTTATCTAGAGACCCAGTACTTC
CASSYLETQYF
>TRBJ2-3|TRBV7-2|NA|TRBD2
TGTGCCAACAGCTTCAGCGGGAGGGTCACAGATACGCAGTATTTT
CANSFSGRVTDTQYF
>TRBJ2-2|TRBV27|few|NA
TGTGCCAGCAGTTTACGGCGGAACACCGGGGAGCTGTTTTTT
CASSLRRNTGELFF
>TRBJ1-3|TRBV28|few|NA
TGTGCCAGCATCTCGGGCGGCACTGGAAACACCATATATTTT
CASISGGTGNTIYF
>TRBJ2-1|TRBV7-8|NA|TRBD2
TGTGCCAGCAGCCAACTAGCGGGGGTCTACAATGAGCAGTTCTTC
CASSQLAGVYNEQFF
>TRBJ2-7|TRBV9|NA|NA
TGTGCCAGCAGCGTATCAGGGGTCGGCGAGCAGTACTTC
CASSVSGVGEQYF
>TRBJ2-1|TRBV28|NA|TRBD2
TGTGCAAGCGGGGGAGGGAATGAGCAGTTCTTC
CASGGGNEQFF
>TRBJ2-7|TRBV19|medium-sized|NA
TGTGCCAGTAGTATAGTGAAGTCCGAGCAGTACTTC
CASSIVKSEQYF
>TRBJ2-5|TRBV27|NA|TRBD2
TGTGCCAGCAGTCGAGTGGGAGGGCTGGAGACCCAGTACTTC
CASSRVGGLETQYF